The sequence of this T cell receptor beta chain was determined in a study of pediatric ulcerative colitis. One to two pinch biopsies were taken from the rectum during colonoscopy. Per the germline V gene, CDR1 is SGHAT and CDR2 is FQNNGV. With 3 bases clipped from V and 4 bases from J, the junction kept 8 bases outside the gene matches. The CDR3 has 15 amino acids. The survey-level immunoSEQ assay was used. Up to 500,000 reads were sequenced per sample. Sequencing was performed with immunoSEQ multiplex PCR; in TCRdb, only in-frame clones are kept and a portion is missing. Among about 35,000 clones listed, approximately 78% were seen once.

The sample consisted of gut tissue. J is TRBJ1-1 and V is TRBV11-2; TRBD1 aligns across 7 bases. This receptor was identified in a boy aged 5-17 years with mild ulcerative colitis. The CDR3 DNA reads TGTGCCAGCAGCTTCCTATTGACAGGGAGCACTGAAGCTTTCTTT. Its protein product is CASSFLLTGSTEAFF.